A single T cell receptor beta chain is shown here with its context. Enrolled during active infection, Seattle patients were then followed longitudinally. This specimen belongs to a study of blood T cell repertoires in COVID-19. Overall study context: Samples of COVID-19 (acute and convalescent) were obtained from the United States, Italy and Spain. PBMCs, B-cell-depleted T cells, or T cells provided the cDNA or gDNA that made up the material.

Germline assignment: CDR1 KGHSH and CDR2 LQKENI. V gave up 0 bases and J gave up 0 bases, with 6 bases separating them. This CDR3 is built from 15 residues. Original processing methods: Estimation of nucleated cell counts was performed using reference gene primer amplification. Only in-frame clones appear in the TCRdb table, and some are missing; sequencing was by immunoSEQ multiplex PCR. The DNA gave D and trimming, while V, J and clone size come from that table. In the table there are about 230,000 clones, 81% of which are singletons. The clonotype comes from an elderly woman with COVID-19, enrolled during active disease. Sequencing was done on a sample of peripheral blood. The chain employs TRBV18 and TRBJ2-4, with D hard to call. CDR3 nucleotides: TGTGCCAGCTCACCACCAAGCCTAGCCAAAAACATTCAGTACTTC. Amino acids: CASSPPSLAKNIQYF.